This TCR beta chain was found in a study of T cells in Graves' hyperthyroidism and ophthalmopathy. The study, taken as a whole, reports: A model of 13 V-J features distinguished ophthalmopathy from stable hyperthyroidism. Ophthalmopathy was model-predicted a median 6.5 months pre-onset.

The CDR3 extends over 15 amino acids. V shed 4 bases and J 1 base; nucleotides not matched to a gene: 6. CDR1 and CDR2 (germline): MGHRA, YSYEKL. Template material for amplifying TCR beta CDR3 regions consisted of RNA transcripts. First-round RT-PCR of the TCR CDR3 relied on the HTBI primer set. TCRdb processed the multiplex PCR reads anew with MiXCR; each CDR3 protein has one entry. The repertoire holds a few hundred thousand distinct CDR3 sequences, with about 18% as singletons. This clonotype was found a few times. Its antigen is still unknown. Thyroid ultrasound, orbital computed tomography, clinical symptoms, and serum thyroxine and TRAb underpinned diagnoses. The PBMCs studied were ones that came from 10 ml fresh peripheral blood.

Sequenced input: blood. The rearrangement uses TRBV4-1 and TRBJ1-1; 7 nucleotides agree with TRBD1. This sequence was found in a man aged 18 to 30 with Graves' ophthalmopathy. Here the CDR3 reads CASSRDRGENTEAFF. CDR3 sequence (DNA): TGCGCCAGCAGCCGGGACAGAGGGGAGAACACTGAAGCTTTCTTT.